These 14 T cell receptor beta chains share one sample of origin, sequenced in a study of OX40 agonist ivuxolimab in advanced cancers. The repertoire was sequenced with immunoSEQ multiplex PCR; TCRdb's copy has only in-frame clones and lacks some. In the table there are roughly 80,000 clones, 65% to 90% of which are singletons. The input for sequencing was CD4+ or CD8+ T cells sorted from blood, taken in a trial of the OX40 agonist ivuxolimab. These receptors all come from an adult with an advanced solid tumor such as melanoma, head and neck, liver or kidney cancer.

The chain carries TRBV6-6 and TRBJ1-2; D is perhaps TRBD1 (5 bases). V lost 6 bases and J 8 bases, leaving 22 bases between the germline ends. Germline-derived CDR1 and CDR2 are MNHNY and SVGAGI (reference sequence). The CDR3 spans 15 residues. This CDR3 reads CASSPLEGTLGGYTF. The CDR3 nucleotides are TGTGCCAGCAGCCCCCTTGAGGGGACCCTAGGAGGCTACACCTTC.

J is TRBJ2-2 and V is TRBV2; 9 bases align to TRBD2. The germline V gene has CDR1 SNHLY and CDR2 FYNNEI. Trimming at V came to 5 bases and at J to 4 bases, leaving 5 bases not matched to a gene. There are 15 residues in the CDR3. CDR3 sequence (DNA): TGTGCCAGCAGTCGGGGACTAGCTGGCACCGGGGAGCTGTTTTTT. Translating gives CASSRGLAGTGELFF.

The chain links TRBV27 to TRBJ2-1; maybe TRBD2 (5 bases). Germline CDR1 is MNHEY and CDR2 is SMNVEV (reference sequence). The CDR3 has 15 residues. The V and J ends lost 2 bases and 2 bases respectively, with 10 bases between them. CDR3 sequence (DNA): TGTGCCAGCAGTTTAAGCGGCCAACCCTACAATGAGCAGTTCTTC. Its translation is CASSLSGQPYNEQFF.

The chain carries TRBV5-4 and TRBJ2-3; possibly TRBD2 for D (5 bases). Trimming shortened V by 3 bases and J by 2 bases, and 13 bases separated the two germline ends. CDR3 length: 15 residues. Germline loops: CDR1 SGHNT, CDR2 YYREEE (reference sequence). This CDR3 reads CASSSSPGFTDTQYF. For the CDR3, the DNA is TGTGCCAGCAGCTCGTCACCGGGGTTCACAGATACGCAGTATTTT.

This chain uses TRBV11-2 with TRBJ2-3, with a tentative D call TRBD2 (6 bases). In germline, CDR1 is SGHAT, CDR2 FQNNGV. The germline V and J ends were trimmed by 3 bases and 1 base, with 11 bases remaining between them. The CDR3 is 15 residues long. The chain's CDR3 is CASSLRPGGTDTQYF. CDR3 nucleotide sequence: TGTGCCAGCAGCTTGCGTCCGGGAGGCACAGATACGCAGTATTTT. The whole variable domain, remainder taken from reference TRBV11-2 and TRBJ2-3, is EAGVAQSPRYKIIEKRQSVAFWCNPISGHATLYWYQQILGQGPKLLIQFQNNGVVDDSQLPKDRFSAERLKGVDSTLKIQPAKLEDSAVYLCASSLRPGGTDTQYFGPGTRLTVL.

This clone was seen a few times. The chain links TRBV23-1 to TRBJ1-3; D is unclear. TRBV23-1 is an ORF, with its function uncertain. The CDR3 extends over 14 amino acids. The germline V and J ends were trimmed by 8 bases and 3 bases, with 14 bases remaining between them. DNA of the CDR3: TGCGCCAGCTGTCCGAAGTCGGTTGGAAACACCATATATTTT. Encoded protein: CASCPKSVGNTIYF.

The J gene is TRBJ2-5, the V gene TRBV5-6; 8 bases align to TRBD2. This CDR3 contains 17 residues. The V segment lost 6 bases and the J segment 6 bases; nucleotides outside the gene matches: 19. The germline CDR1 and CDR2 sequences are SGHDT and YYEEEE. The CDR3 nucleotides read TGTGCCAGCATCCCCCCCGCGGGGGAGGGCGGGAGGCAGACCCAGTACTTC. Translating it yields CASIPPAGEGGRQTQYF.

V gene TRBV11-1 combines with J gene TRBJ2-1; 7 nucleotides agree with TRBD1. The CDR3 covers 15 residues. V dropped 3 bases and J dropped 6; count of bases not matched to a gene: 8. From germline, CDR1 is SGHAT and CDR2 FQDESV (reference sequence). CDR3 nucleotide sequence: TGTGCCAGCAGCTTTACCGCCCCAGGGGGCAATGAGCAGTTCTTC. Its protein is CASSFTAPGGNEQFF.

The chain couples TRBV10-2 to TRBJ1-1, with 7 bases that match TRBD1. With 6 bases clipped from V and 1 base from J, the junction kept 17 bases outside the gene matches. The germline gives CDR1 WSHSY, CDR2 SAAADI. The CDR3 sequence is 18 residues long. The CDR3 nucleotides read TGCGCCAGCAGCAGACACAGGGGTCAGCTTAACCCGAACACTGAAGCTTTCTTT. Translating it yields CASSRHRGQLNPNTEAFF.

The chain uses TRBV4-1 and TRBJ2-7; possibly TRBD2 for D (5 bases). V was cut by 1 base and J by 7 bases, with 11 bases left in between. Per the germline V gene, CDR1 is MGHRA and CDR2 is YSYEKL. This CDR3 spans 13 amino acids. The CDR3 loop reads CASSQGTQREQYF. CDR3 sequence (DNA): TGCGCCAGCAGCCAAGGGACTCAGAGGGAGCAGTACTTC.

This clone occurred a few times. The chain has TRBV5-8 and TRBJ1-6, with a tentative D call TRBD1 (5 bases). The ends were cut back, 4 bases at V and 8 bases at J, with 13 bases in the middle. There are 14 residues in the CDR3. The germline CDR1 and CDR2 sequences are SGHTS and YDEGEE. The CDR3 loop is CASSRDRFYSPLHF. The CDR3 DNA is TGTGCCAGCAGCCGGGACCGATTTTATTCACCCCTCCACTTT.

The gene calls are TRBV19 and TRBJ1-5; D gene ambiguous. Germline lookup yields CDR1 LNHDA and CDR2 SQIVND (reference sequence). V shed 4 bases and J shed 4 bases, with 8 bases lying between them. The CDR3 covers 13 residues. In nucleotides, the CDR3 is TGTGCCAGTAGTAATCGGATTAATCAGCCCCAGCATTTT. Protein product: CASSNRINQPQHF.

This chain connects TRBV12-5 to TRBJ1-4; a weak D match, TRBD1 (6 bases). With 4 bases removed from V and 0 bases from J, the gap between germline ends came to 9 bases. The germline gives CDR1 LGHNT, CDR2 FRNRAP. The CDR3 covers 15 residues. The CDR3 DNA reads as TGTGCTAGTGGTTACGCAGGGGCAACTAATGAAAAACTGTTTTTT. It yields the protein CASGYAGATNEKLFF.

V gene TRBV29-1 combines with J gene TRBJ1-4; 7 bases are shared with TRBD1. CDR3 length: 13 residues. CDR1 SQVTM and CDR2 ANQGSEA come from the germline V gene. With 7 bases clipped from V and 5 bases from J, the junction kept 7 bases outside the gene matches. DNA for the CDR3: TGCAGCGCCAAGGGACAGCAAAATGAAAAACTGTTTTTT. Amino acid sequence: CSAKGQQNEKLFF.